The source of this T cell receptor beta chain is a study of OX40 agonist ivuxolimab in advanced cancers. Study in general: Three patients responded partially, comprising one with hepatocellular carcinoma and two with cutaneous melanoma.

There are a few counts of this clone. Blood was sampled at baseline, cycle 4 day 1, and cycle 7 day 1. Some clones are missing from TCRdb's copy, which holds only in-frame ones; the method was immunoSEQ multiplex PCR. This sample has tens of thousands of clones, with less than 95% found just once. The CDR3 has 15 amino acids. Deletions cut 5 bases from V and 2 bases from J, with 16 bases between. Per germline, CDR1 MNHNS and CDR2 SASEGT. The V and J genes are TRBV6-1 and TRBJ2-7; D not certain. This TCR was recovered from an adult with an advanced solid tumor such as melanoma, head and neck, liver or kidney cancer. The input for sequencing was CD4+ or CD8+ T cells sorted from blood, taken in a trial of the OX40 agonist ivuxolimab. The CDR3 loop is CASSLNGVIAYEQYV. CDR3 nucleotides: TGTGCCAGCAGTCTAAACGGTGTCATAGCCTACGAGCAGTACGTC.